The entry below describes one T cell receptor beta chain. Per germline, CDR1 SGHDT and CDR2 YYEEEE. V lost 3 bases to trimming and J lost 0 bases, with 16 bases between them. The CDR3 length is 18 residues. This sample is part of a study of T cells in Graves' hyperthyroidism and ophthalmopathy. What was amplified from RNA transcripts were TCR beta CDR3 regions. An initial round of RT-PCR targeting the TCR CDR3 relied on the HTBI primer set. Via MiXCR, TCRdb re-called the multiplex PCR reads, giving one row per CDR3 protein. The sample yields roughly 400,000 distinct CDR3 sequences, over 12% seen once. This TCR derives from a man between 45 and 60 years old with Graves' ophthalmopathy. The rearrangement joins TRBV5-6 to TRBJ2-6; D is perhaps TRBD2 (6 bases). Sequencing was carried out using blood. In nucleotides, the CDR3 is TGTGCCAGCAGCTGGGAGGAAGCGGGCCGCTCTGGGGCCAACGTCCTGACTTTC. It specifies CASSWEEAGRSGANVLTF. Looking up the rest from reference TRBV5-6 and TRBJ2-6 gives the full variable domain: DAGVTQSPTHLIKTRGQQVTLRCSPKSGHDTVSWYQQALGQGPQFIFQYYEEEERQRGNFPDRFSGHQFPNYSSELNVNALLLGDSALYLCASSWEEAGRSGANVLTFGAGSRLTVL.